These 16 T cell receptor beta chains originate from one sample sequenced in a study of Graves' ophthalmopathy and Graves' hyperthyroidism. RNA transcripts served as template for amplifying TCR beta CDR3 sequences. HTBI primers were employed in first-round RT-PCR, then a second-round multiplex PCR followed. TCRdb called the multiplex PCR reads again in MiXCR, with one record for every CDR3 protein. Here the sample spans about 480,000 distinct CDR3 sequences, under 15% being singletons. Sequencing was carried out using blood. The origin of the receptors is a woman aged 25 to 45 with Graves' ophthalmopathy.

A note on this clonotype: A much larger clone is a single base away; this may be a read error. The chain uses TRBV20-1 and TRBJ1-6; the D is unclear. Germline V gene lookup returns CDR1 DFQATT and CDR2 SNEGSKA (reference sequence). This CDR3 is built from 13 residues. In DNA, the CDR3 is TGCATTGCTAGTGGAAATGATAATTCACCCCTCCACTTT. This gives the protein CIASGNDNSPLHF.

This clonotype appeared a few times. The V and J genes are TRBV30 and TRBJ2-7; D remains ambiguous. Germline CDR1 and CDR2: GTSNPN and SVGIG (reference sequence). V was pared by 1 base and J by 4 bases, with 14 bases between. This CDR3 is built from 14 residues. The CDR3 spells CAWSGAGAFYEQYF. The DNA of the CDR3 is TGTGCCTGGAGTGGTGCTGGTGCATTTTACGAGCAGTACTTC.

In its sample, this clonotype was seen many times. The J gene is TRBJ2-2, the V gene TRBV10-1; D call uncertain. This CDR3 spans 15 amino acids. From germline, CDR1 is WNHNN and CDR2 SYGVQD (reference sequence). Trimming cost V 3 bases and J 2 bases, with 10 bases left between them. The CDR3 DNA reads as TGCGCCAGCAGTGAAAGGGCAGGAAACACCGGGGAGCTGTTTTTT. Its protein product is CASSERAGNTGELFF.

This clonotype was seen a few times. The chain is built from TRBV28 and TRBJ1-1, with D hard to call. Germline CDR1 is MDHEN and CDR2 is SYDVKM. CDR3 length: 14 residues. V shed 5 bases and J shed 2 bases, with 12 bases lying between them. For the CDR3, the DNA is TGTGCCAGCAGTCTCCAGCCCGACAACACTGAAGCTTTCTTT. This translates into CASSLQPDNTEAFF.

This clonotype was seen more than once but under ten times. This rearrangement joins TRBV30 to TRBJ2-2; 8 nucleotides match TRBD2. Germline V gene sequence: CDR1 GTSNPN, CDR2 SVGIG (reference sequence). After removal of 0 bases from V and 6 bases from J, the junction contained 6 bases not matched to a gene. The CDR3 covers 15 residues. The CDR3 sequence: CAWSVDGRAPGELFF. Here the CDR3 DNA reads TGTGCCTGGAGTGTAGACGGGAGGGCCCCCGGGGAGCTGTTTTTT. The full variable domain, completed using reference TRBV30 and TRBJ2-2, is SQTIHQWPATLVQPVGSPLSLECTVEGTSNPNLYWYRQAAGRGLQLLFYSVGIGQISSEVPQNLSASRPQDRQFILSSKKLLLSDSGFYLCAWSVDGRAPGELFFGEGSRLTVL.

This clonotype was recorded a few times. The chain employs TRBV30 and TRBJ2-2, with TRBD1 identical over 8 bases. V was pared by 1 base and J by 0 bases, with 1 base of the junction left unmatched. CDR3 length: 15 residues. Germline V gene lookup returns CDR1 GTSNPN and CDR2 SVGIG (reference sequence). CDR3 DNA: TGTGCCTGGAGTGGGACAGGGCCGAACACCGGGGAGCTGTTTTTT. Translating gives CAWSGTGPNTGELFF. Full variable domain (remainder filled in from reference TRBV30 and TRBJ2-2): SQTIHQWPATLVQPVGSPLSLECTVEGTSNPNLYWYRQAAGRGLQLLFYSVGIGQISSEVPQNLSASRPQDRQFILSSKKLLLSDSGFYLCAWSGTGPNTGELFFGEGSRLTVL.

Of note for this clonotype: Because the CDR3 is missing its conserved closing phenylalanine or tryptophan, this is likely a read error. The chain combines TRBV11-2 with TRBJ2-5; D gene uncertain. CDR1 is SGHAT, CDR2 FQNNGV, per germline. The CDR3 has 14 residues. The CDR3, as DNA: TGTGCCAGCAGCCCGAGGTACAGCCAAGAGTCCCAGTACTAC. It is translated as CASSPRYSQESQYY.

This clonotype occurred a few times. CDR3 in DNA: TGTGCCTGGAGTGGAGCAAGTGTGGGGCCCCAGCATTTT. It specifies CAWSGASVGPQHF. V and J are TRBV30 and TRBJ1-5; D uncertain. V shed 1 base and J shed 9 bases, with 13 bases lying between them. This CDR3 has 13 residues. Germline CDR1 is GTSNPN and CDR2 is SVGIG (reference sequence).

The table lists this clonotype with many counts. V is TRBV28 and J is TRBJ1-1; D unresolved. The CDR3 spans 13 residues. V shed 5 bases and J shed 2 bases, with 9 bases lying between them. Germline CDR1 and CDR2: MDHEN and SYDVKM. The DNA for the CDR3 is TGTGCCAGCAGTCCGCCCGATAACACTGAAGCTTTCTTT. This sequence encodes CASSPPDNTEAFF.

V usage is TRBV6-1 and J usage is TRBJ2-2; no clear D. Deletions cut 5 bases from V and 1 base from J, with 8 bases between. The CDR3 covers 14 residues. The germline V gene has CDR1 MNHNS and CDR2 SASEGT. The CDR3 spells CASSHLMNTGELFF. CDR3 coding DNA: TGTGCCAGCAGTCATCTTATGAACACCGGGGAGCTGTTTTTT.

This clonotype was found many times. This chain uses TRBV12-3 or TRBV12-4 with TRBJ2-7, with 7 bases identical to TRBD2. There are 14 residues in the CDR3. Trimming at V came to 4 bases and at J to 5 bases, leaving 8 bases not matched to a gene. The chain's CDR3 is CASSSRLAAHEQYF. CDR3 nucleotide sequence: TGTGCCAGCAGTTCAAGACTAGCCGCACACGAGCAGTACTTC.

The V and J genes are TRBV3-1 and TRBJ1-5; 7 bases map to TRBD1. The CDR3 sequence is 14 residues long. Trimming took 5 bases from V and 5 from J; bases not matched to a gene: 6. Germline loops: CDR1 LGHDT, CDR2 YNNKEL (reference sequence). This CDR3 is CASSERTGDQPQHF. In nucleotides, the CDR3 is TGTGCCAGCAGCGAAAGGACAGGAGATCAGCCCCAGCATTTT.

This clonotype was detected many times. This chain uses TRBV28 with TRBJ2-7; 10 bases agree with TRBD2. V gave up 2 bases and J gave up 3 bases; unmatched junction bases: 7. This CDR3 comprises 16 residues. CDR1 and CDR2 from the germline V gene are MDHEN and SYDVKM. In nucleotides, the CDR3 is TGTGCCAGCAGTTTAGAGCGGGAGGGCCTCAACTACGAGCAGTACTTC. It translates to CASSLEREGLNYEQYF.

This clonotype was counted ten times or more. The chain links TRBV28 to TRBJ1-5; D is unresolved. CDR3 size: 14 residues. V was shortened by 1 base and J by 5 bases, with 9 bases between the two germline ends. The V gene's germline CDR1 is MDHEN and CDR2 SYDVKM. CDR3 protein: CASSLFGEHQPQHF. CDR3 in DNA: TGTGCCAGCAGTTTATTCGGGGAACATCAGCCCCAGCATTTT.

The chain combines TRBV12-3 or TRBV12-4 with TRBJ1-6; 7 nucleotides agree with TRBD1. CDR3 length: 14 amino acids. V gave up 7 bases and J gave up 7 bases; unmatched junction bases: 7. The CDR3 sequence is CASIRGQKNSPLHF. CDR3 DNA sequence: TGTGCCAGCATCCGGGGACAGAAGAATTCACCCCTCCACTTT.

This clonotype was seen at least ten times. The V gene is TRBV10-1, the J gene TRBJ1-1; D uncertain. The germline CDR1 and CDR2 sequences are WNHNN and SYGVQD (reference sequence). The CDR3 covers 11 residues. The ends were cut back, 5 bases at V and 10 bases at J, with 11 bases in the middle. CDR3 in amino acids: CASSPVEVAFF. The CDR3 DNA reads TGCGCCAGCAGTCCCGTGGAGGTAGCTTTCTTT.